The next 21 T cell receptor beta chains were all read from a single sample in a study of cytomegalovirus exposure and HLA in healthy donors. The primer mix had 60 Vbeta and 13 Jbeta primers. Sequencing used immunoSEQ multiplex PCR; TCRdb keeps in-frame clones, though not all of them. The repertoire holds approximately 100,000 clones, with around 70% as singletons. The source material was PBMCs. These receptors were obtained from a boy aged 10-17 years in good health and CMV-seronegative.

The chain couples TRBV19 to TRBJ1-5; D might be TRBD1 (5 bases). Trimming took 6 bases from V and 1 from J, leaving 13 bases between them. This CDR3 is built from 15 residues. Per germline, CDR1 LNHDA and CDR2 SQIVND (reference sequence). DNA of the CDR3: TGTGCCAGTAGCAGACAGATAATCAGCAATCAGCCCCAGCATTTT. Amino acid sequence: CASSRQIISNQPQHF.

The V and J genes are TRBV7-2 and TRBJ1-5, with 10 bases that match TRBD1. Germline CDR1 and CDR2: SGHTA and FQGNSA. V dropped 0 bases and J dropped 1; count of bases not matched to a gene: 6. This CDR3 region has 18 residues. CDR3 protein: CASSLAGRDRGSNQPQHF. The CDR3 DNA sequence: TGTGCCAGCAGCTTAGCAGGGAGGGACAGGGGAAGCAATCAGCCCCAGCATTTT.

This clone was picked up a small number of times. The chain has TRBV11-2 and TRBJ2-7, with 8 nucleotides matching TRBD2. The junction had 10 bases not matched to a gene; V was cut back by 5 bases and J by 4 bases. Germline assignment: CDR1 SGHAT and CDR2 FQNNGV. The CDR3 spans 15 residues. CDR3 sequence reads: CASSQEAGGSYEQYF. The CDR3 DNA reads TGTGCCAGCAGCCAAGAGGCGGGGGGATCGTACGAGCAGTACTTC. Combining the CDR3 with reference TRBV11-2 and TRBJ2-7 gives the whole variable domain EAGVAQSPRYKIIEKRQSVAFWCNPISGHATLYWYQQILGQGPKLLIQFQNNGVVDDSQLPKDRFSAERLKGVDSTLKIQPAKLEDSAVYLCASSQEAGGSYEQYFGPGTRLTVT.

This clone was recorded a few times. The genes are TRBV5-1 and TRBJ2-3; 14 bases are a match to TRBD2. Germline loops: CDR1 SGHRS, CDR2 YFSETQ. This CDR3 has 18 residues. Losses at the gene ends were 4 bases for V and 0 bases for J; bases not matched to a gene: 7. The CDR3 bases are TGCGCCAGCAGCCGCTCGGGACTAGCGGGGGCTAGCACAGATACGCAGTATTTT. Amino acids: CASSRSGLAGASTDTQYF.

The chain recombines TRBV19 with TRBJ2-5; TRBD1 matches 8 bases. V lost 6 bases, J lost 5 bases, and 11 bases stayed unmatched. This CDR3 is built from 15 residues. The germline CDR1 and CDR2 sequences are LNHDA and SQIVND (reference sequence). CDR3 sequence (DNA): TGTGCCAGTAGCAGACAGGGGCATATAGGGGAGACCCAGTACTTC. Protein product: CASSRQGHIGETQYF.

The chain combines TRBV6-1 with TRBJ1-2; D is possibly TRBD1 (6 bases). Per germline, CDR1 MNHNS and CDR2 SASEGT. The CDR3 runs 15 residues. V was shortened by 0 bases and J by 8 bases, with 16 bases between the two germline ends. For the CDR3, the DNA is TGTGCCAGCAGTGAAGCGCTTCTGGGGGCGCGGGGCTACACCTTC. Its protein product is CASSEALLGARGYTF.

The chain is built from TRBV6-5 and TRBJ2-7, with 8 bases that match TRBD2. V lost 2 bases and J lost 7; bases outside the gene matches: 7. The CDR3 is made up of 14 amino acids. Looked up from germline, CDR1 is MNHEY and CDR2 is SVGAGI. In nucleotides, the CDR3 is TGTGCCAGCAGTTACCGGCTAGCGGGCGGTGAGCAGTACTTC. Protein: CASSYRLAGGEQYF.

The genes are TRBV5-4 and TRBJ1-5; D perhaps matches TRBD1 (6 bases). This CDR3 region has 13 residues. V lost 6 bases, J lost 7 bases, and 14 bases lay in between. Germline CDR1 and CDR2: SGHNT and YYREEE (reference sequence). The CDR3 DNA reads TGTGCCAGCAACATACAGGGCACACAGCCCCAGCATTTT. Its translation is CASNIQGTQPQHF.

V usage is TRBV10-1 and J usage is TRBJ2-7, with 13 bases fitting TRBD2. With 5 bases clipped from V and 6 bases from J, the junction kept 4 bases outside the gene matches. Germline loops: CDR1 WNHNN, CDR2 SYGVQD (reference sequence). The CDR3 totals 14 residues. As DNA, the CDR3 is TGCGCCAGCAGTCCCGGACTAGCGGGAGTCGAGCAGTACTTC. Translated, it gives CASSPGLAGVEQYF.

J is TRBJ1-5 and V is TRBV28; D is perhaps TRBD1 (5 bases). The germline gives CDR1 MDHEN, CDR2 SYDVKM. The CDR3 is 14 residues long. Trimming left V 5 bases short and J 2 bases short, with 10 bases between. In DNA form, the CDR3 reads TGTGCCAGCAGTGGCAGGGAAGGCAATCAGCCCCAGCATTTT. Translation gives CASSGREGNQPQHF.

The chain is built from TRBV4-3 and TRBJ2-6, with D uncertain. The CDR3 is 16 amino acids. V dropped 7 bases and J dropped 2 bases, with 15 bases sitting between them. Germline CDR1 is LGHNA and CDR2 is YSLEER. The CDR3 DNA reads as TGCGCCAGCACTATTCTTGACTTCGCTGGGGCCAACGTCCTGACTTTC. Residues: CASTILDFAGANVLTF.

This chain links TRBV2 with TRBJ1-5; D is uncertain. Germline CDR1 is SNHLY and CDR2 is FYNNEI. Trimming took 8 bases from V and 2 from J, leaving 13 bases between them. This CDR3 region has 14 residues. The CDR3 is CASEARMGNQPQHF. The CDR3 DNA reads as TGTGCCAGCGAGGCGCGTATGGGCAATCAGCCCCAGCATTTT.

The CDR3 DNA reads TGTGCCACCAGGGAGTCGGGAACCGATACGCAGTATTTT. Translation: CATRESGTDTQYF. J is TRBJ2-3 and V is TRBV28, with D perhaps assigned TRBD1 or TRBD2 (5 bases each). The germline V and J ends were trimmed by 10 bases and 6 bases, with 17 bases remaining between them. This CDR3 spans 13 amino acids. CDR1 is MDHEN and CDR2 is SYDVKM in the germline V gene.

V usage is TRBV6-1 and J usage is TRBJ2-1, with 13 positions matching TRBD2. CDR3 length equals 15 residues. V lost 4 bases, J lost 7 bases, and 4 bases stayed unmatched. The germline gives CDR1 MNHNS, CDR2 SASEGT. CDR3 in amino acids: CASSVGTSGTNEQFF. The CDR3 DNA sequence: TGTGCCAGCAGTGTTGGGACTAGCGGGACAAATGAGCAGTTCTTC.

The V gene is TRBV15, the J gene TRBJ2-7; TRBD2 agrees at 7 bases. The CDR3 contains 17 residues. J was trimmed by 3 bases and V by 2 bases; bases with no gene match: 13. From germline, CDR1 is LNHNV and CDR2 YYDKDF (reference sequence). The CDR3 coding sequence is TGTGCCACCAGCAGATCCGAGGGAGCGGGATATATCTACGAGCAGTACTTC. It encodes CATSRSEGAGYIYEQYF.

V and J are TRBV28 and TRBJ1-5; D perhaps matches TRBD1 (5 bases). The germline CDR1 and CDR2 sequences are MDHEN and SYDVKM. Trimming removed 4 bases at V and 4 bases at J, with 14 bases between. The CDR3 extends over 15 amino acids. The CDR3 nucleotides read TGTGCCAGCAGTTCCCCGCTCAGGGTGAATCAGCCCCAGCATTTT. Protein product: CASSSPLRVNQPQHF.

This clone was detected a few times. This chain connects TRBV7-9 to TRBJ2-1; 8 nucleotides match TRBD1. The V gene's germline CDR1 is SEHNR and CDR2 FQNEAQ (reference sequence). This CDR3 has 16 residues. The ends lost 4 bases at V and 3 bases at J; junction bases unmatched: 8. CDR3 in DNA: TGTGCCAGCAGCTCCCCGACAGGGGCCGTCTACAATGAGCAGTTCTTC. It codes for CASSSPTGAVYNEQFF.

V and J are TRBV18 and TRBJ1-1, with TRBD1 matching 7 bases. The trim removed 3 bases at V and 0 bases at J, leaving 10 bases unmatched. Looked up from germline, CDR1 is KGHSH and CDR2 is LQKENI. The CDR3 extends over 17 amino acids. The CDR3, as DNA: TGTGCCAGCTCACCCGGCGGCTGGGGACAGTTGAACACTGAAGCTTTCTTT. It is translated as CASSPGGWGQLNTEAFF. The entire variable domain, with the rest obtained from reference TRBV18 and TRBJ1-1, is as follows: NAGVMQNPRHLVRRRGQEARLRCSPMKGHSHVYWYRQLPEEGLKFMVYLQKENIIDESGMPKERFSAEFPKEGPSILRIQQVVRGDSAAYFCASSPGGWGQLNTEAFFGQGTRLTVV.

The CDR3 loop reads CASSEWAGTEAFF. For the CDR3, the DNA is TGTGCCAGCAGTGAATGGGCGGGCACTGAAGCTTTCTTT. The chain employs TRBV25-1 and TRBJ1-1; the D is unclear. V dropped 1 base and J dropped 4 bases, with 7 bases sitting between them. The V gene's germline CDR1 is MGHDK and CDR2 SYGVNS. The CDR3 length is 13 residues.

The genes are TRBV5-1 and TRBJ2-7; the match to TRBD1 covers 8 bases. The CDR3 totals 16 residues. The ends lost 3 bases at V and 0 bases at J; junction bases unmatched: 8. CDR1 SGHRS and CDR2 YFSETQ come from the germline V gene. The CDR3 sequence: CASSSLLGQGSYEQYF. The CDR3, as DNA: TGCGCCAGCAGCTCCCTCCTAGGACAGGGCTCCTACGAGCAGTACTTC.

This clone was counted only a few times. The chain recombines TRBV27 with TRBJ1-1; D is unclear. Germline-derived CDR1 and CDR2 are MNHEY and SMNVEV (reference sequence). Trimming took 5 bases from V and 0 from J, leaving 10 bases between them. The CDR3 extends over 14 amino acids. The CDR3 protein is CASSRGYMNTEAFF. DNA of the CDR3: TGTGCCAGCAGTCGGGGATACATGAACACTGAAGCTTTCTTT.